The entry below gives a single TCR beta chain sequence along with its context. Its target is not known. Next came a second PCR, run for roughly 6 to 11 cycles, which used a sample-barcoded 5' primer along with a J-beta primer mix. Researchers report that a template-switch adaptor with 12 random nucleotides tagged each cDNA molecule. Each CDR3 protein is one row after TCRdb ran MiXCR on the 5' RACE reads. The profile shows about 1,500,000 distinct CDR3 sequences, roughly 40% of them singletons. The entry originates in a study of blood T cells in healthy people across ages. Overall study findings and caveats: Unsorted PBMC input precluded a conclusive naive versus antigen-experienced comparison. The donors' CMV status was not determined, possibly confounding changes in expanded clonotypes. Higher diversity and more naive CD4+ cells were features of long-lived donors, compared to aged donors.

This CDR3 spans 15 amino acids. Trimming pared 2 bases from V and 8 bases from J, leaving 13 bases between. Germline CDR1 is MDHEN and CDR2 is SYDVKM. The receptor comes from a woman in her late teens or twenties in good health. What was sequenced was blood. The chain employs TRBV28 and TRBJ1-6; D call uncertain. The CDR3 bases are TGTGCCAGCAGTTTAAGCGGGGTTGGGTATTCACCCCTCCACTTT. Its translation: CASSLSGVGYSPLHF.